This TCR beta chain was captured in a study of CD8 T cells in Susac syndrome. Random hexamers were used to reverse transcribe the RNA input (about 0.45 to 1 ug). Amplification of TCR beta CDR3 was carried out by immunoSEQ multiplex PCR, which covered 54 Vbeta and 13 Jbeta segments. TCRdb used MiXCR to reprocess the immunoSEQ multiplex PCR reads, holding one entry per CDR3 protein. Of almost 450,000 distinct CDR3 sequences listed, approximately 89% are singletons. V was clipped by 2 bases and J by 0 bases; unmatched bases: 2. The CDR3 consists of 14 residues. The germline CDR1 and CDR2 sequences are GTSNPN and SVGIG (reference sequence).

The specimen sequenced was CD8+ T cells from PBMCs. The V and J genes are TRBV30 and TRBJ2-3; 7 positions match TRBD1. This sequence originates from a human donor with multiple sclerosis. CDR3 coding DNA: TGTGCCTGGAGTTCAGGGGGAAGCACAGATACGCAGTATTTT. It codes for CAWSSGGSTDTQYF. The whole variable domain, filled in from reference TRBV30 and TRBJ2-3, reads SQTIHQWPATLVQPVGSPLSLECTVEGTSNPNLYWYRQAAGRGLQLLFYSVGIGQISSEVPQNLSASRPQDRQFILSSKKLLLSDSGFYLCAWSSGGSTDTQYFGPGTRLTVL.